This note documents a single T cell receptor (beta chain) sequence. The antigen remains unidentified. The treatment: oral pan-JAK inhibitor, 5-10 mg twice daily. Collection of lesional scalp punch biopsies and peripheral blood was performed in alopecia areata patients. In each case, RNA was isolated and then reverse transcribed into cDNA as the sequencing template. Produced via immunoSEQ multiplex PCR; TCRdb's table is partial and in-frame only. In the table there are about 120,000 clones, approximately 53% of which are singletons. These data come from a study of CD8+ T cells in alopecia areata. Study as a whole: Patients in the treated group were given tofacitinib by mouth, 5 to 10 mg twice a day. Notes on the study in general: In blood and scalp, many expanded lesional clones persisted during tofacitinib. Clarity of TCR sharing across patients fell short of that in mice, possibly HLA-related.

The CDR3 consists of 15 residues. V lost 5 bases and J lost 2; bases outside the gene matches: 6. The germline gives CDR1 MNHEY, CDR2 SVGAGI. The source was CD4+ T cells sorted from blood, collected at week 4, from a patient treated with tofacitinib. The chain uses TRBV6-5 and TRBJ2-7, with TRBD2 matching over 10 bases. The TCR comes from a human donor with alopecia areata. CDR3 DNA: TGTGCCAGCAGTCTGAGCGGGGGGGCCACCTACGAGCAGTACTTC. Protein sequence: CASSLSGGATYEQYF.